Below, 8 T cell receptor beta chains from the same sample are listed, as sequenced in a study of spatial heterogeneity in lung cancer. Time point here: sample taken at primary tumor resection. Unsorted whole RNA from tumor, nontumor lung or frozen PBMC underwent sequencing. TCRdb processed the 5' RACE reads anew with MiXCR; each CDR3 protein has one entry. The sample contains roughly 9,900 distinct CDR3 sequences, 8.5% to 10% of which appear only once. The specimen comprised PBMCs, sampled at surgery. These TCRs come from a male donor with early-stage non-small cell lung cancer.

The chain is built from TRBV5-4 and TRBJ2-7, with TRBD2 matching over 8 bases. J gave up 2 bases and V 0 bases, and 7 bases lay outside the gene matches. CDR1 and CDR2 from the germline V gene are SGHNT and YYREEE (reference sequence). This CDR3 has 16 amino acids. For the CDR3, the DNA is TGTGCCAGCAGCTTGGCCGGCGGGGGGACCACCTACGAGCAGTACTTC. Amino acid sequence: CASSLAGGGTTYEQYF.

V usage is TRBV29-1 and J usage is TRBJ2-1; D is possibly TRBD2 (5 bases). Per germline, CDR1 SQVTM and CDR2 ANQGSEA. V lost 5 bases, J lost 6 bases, and 8 bases lay in between. The CDR3 is made up of 11 amino acids. The CDR3 sequence is CSVTLANEQFF. CDR3 in DNA: TGCAGCGTTACCCTAGCCAATGAGCAGTTCTTC.

The chain combines TRBV7-2 with TRBJ1-1; tentative D call: TRBD1 (5 bases). The V gene lost 1 base and the J gene lost 7 bases, with 16 bases spanning the gap. There are 15 residues in the CDR3. Germline assignment: CDR1 SGHTA and CDR2 FQGNSA. This chain's CDR3 is CASSLGVARGVEAFF. The CDR3, as DNA: TGTGCCAGCAGCTTAGGTGTGGCAAGGGGCGTTGAAGCTTTCTTT.

This clonotype was seen ten or more times. The genes are TRBV11-2 and TRBJ2-7; tentatively, D is TRBD1 or TRBD2 (5 bases each). V was clipped by 4 bases and J by 7 bases, with 26 bases between them. Germline lookup yields CDR1 SGHAT and CDR2 FQNNGV. The CDR3 runs 17 residues. The DNA of the CDR3 is TGTGCCAGCAGCTCGACCCGAGCCGGGACCTCTATGGGGGAGCAGTACTTC. Translated, it gives CASSSTRAGTSMGEQYF. Filled out from reference TRBV11-2 and TRBJ2-7, the complete variable domain reads EAGVAQSPRYKIIEKRQSVAFWCNPISGHATLYWYQQILGQGPKLLIQFQNNGVVDDSQLPKDRFSAERLKGVDSTLKIQPAKLEDSAVYLCASSSTRAGTSMGEQYFGPGTRLTVT.

In its sample, this clonotype ranks as medium-sized. The V call is TRBV27, the J call TRBJ1-5; D gene ambiguous. Trimming pared 3 bases from V and 4 bases from J, leaving 7 bases between. CDR1 MNHEY and CDR2 SMNVEV come from the germline V gene (reference sequence). The CDR3 is made up of 13 amino acids. The CDR3 sequence is CASSFTENQPQHF. CDR3 DNA: TGTGCCAGCAGTTTTACAGAAAATCAGCCCCAGCATTTT.

Ten or more counts support this clonotype. V is TRBV4-3 and J is TRBJ1-2; 8 bases fit TRBD1. CDR1 is LGHNA and CDR2 is YSLEER in the germline V gene. This CDR3 contains 14 residues. Trimming removed 3 bases from V and 8 bases from J; junction bases left unmatched: 8. Here the CDR3 reads CASSQDRTGHGYTF. The CDR3 nucleotides are TGCGCCAGCAGCCAGGACCGGACAGGGCACGGCTACACCTTC.

This clonotype showed up many times. The CDR3 reads CASSQETSPPSSYNEQFF. CDR3 bases: TGCGCCAGCAGCCAAGAGACTAGCCCACCGTCCTCCTACAATGAGCAGTTCTTC. The chain carries TRBV4-1 and TRBJ2-1; 7 positions match TRBD2. The CDR3 runs 18 residues. Trimming cost V 0 bases and J 0 bases; bases outside gene matches: 8. CDR1 is MGHRA, CDR2 YSYEKL, per germline.

This clonotype turned up a few times. This chain joins TRBV7-8 and TRBJ2-1; D is perhaps TRBD1 or TRBD2 (7 bases each). Trimming cost V 6 bases and J 9 bases, with 21 bases left between them. Per the germline V gene, CDR1 is SGHVS and CDR2 is FQNEAQ. This CDR3 is built from 15 residues. The CDR3 loop reads CASSQGGAGETEQFF. CDR3 bases: TGTGCCAGCAGTCAGGGGGGTGCGGGAGAGACTGAGCAGTTCTTC.